A selection of T cell receptor beta chains follows, all from one sample in a study of blood T cells in healthy people across ages. TCRdb reprocessed the 5' RACE reads with MiXCR, giving one entry per CDR3 protein. Of some 690,000 distinct CDR3 sequences listed, 20% to 25% are singletons. The specimen was blood. The receptors were gathered from a man in his 70s in good health. The CDR3 runs from the conserved cysteine through the conserved F or W. A D gene is named only where the DNA matches it firmly. Rows give clone size only sometimes, using once, few, many, or a class for an expanded clone.

j_gene	v_gene	d_gene	abundance	CDR3aa	CDR3nt
TRBJ2-1	TRBV29-1	TRBD2	many	CSVQASGTDNEQFF	TGCAGCGTTCAGGCTAGCGGGACAGACAATGAGCAGTTCTTC
TRBJ2-3	TRBV15	NA	few	CATSSRVWGTDTQYF	TGTGCCACCAGCAGCAGGGTATGGGGCACAGATACGCAGTATTTT
TRBJ2-5	TRBV7-2	TRBD2	NA	CASSLDAGAGDERFF	TGTGCCAGCAGCTTAGACGCGGGAGCTGGGGATGAGCGGTTCTTC
TRBJ2-2	TRBV6-1	NA	few	CASSRGDKNTGELFF	TGTGCCAGCAGTAGAGGGGATAAGAACACCGGGGAGCTGTTTTTT
TRBJ1-2	TRBV20-1	NA	NA	CSARSSKTGGYGYTF	TGCAGTGCTAGATCCTCTAAGACAGGCGGGTATGGCTACACCTTC
TRBJ2-1	TRBV28	NA	NA	CASIDPPGAKSYNEQFF	TGTGCCAGCATTGACCCACCGGGAGCCAAATCGTACAATGAGCAGTTCTTC
TRBJ1-2	TRBV2	NA	NA	CASKQYNYGYTF	TGTGCCAGCAAGCAGTATAACTATGGCTACACCTTC
TRBJ2-3	TRBV7-3	NA	NA	CASSYGSGSTDTQYF	TGTGCCAGCAGCTACGGGAGCGGTAGCACAGATACGCAGTATTTT
TRBJ2-7	TRBV5-1	NA	NA	CASDPLASYEQYF	TGCGCCAGCGACCCACTGGCCTCCTACGAGCAGTACTTC
TRBJ1-2	TRBV4-2	NA	NA	CASSLTGREIYTF	TGTGCCAGCAGCCTTACAGGGCGCGAGATCTACACCTTC
TRBJ2-7	TRBV7-2	NA	NA	CASSTGTPTYEQYF	TGTGCCAGCAGCACCGGGACACCGACCTACGAGCAGTACTTC
TRBJ2-3	TRBV19	TRBD1	few	CASSMGQGAENTQYF	TGTGCCAGTAGTATGGGACAGGGGGCTGAAAATACGCAGTATTTT
TRBJ2-7	TRBV28	TRBD1	few	CASSWTGTSYEQYF	TGTGCCAGCAGTTGGACAGGTACCTCCTACGAGCAGTACTTC
TRBJ2-5	TRBV4-2	NA	NA	CASSQDSSQTGETQYF	TGTGCCAGCAGCCAAGATAGTTCACAGACCGGGGAGACCCAGTACTTC
TRBJ2-7	TRBV18	TRBD2	NA	CASSPLIAGGGETQHF	TGTGCCAGCTCACCACTAATAGCGGGAGGTGGAGAGACCCAGCACTTC
TRBJ2-1	TRBV7-9	TRBD2	NA	CASSSSSTGGARNEQFF	TGTGCCAGCAGCTCGTCGAGCACGGGGGGGGCTAGGAATGAGCAGTTCTTC
TRBJ2-4	TRBV29-1	TRBD1	NA	CSPKGQEAKNIQYF	TGCAGCCCAAAAGGACAGGAGGCCAAAAACATTCAGTACTTC
TRBJ2-3	TRBV7-3	NA	NA	CASSPVSAADTQYF	TGTGCCAGCAGCCCCGTCTCCGCTGCGGATACGCAGTATTTT
TRBJ1-3	TRBV20-1	NA	NA	CSARWQGFGGNTIYF	TGCAGTGCTAGGTGGCAGGGGTTCGGTGGAAACACCATATATTTT
TRBJ2-1	TRBV7-8	TRBD2	NA	CASSLVETSGINEQFF	TGTGCCAGCAGCTTAGTGGAGACTAGCGGGATCAATGAGCAGTTCTTC
TRBJ2-7	TRBV5-1	TRBD1	many	CASSLGPTGSGYEQYF	TGCGCCAGCAGCTTGGGTCCGACAGGGTCGGGCTACGAGCAGTACTTC
TRBJ1-5	TRBV4-1	NA	NA	CASSQDNYQPQHF	TGCGCCAGCAGCCAAGACAATTATCAGCCCCAGCATTTT
TRBJ1-5	TRBV7-9	NA	few	CASSLNAEQPQHF	TGTGCCAGCAGCTTAAACGCGGAACAGCCCCAGCATTTT
TRBJ1-2	TRBV6-6	TRBD1	many	CASARDREVNYGYTF	TGTGCCAGTGCCCGGGACAGGGAAGTAAACTATGGCTACACCTTC
TRBJ1-1	TRBV12-3/TRBV12-4	TRBD1	NA	CASSARTGEAFF	TGTGCCAGCAGTGCCCGGACAGGGGAAGCTTTCTTT
TRBJ2-7	TRBV28	TRBD2	NA	CAIGRGPTSSYEQYF	TGTGCCATCGGGAGGGGACCGACAAGCTCCTACGAGCAGTACTTC
TRBJ2-3	TRBV18	NA	few	CASSPKSTDTQYF	TGTGCCAGCTCACCAAAGAGCACAGATACGCAGTATTTT
TRBJ2-2	TRBV20-1	NA	NA	CSARDLEFDTGELFF	TGCAGTGCTAGAGACCTAGAATTTGACACCGGGGAGCTGTTTTTT
TRBJ2-3	TRBV10-3	NA	NA	CAISAEGSDTQYF	TGTGCCATCAGTGCCGAGGGATCAGATACGCAGTATTTT
TRBJ2-3	TRBV12-3/TRBV12-4	TRBD2	NA	CASSPGLQSTDTQYF	TGTGCCAGCAGCCCGGGACTACAATCCACAGATACGCAGTATTTT
TRBJ1-2	TRBV7-8	NA	few	CASSLELLSNYGYTF	TGTGCCAGCAGCTTAGAATTGTTATCTAACTATGGCTACACCTTC
TRBJ2-4	TRBV20-1	TRBD1	NA	CSARDPTGTFQYF	TGCAGTGCTAGAGACCCGACAGGGACGTTTCAGTACTTC
TRBJ1-1	TRBV3-1	NA	NA	CASSLGQTFTEAFF	TGTGCCAGCAGTCTTGGACAGACTTTCACTGAAGCTTTCTTT
TRBJ2-5	TRBV10-3	NA	NA	CAISGPDETQYF	TGTGCCATCAGTGGACCCGACGAGACCCAGTACTTC
TRBJ2-2	TRBV12-5	TRBD1	NA	CASGLLGTEATGELFF	TGTGCTAGTGGTTTGCTGGGGACAGAGGCCACCGGGGAGCTGTTTTTT
TRBJ2-1	TRBV28	NA	NA	CASSLRAYEQFF	TGTGCCAGCAGTTTGAGGGCCTATGAGCAGTTCTTC